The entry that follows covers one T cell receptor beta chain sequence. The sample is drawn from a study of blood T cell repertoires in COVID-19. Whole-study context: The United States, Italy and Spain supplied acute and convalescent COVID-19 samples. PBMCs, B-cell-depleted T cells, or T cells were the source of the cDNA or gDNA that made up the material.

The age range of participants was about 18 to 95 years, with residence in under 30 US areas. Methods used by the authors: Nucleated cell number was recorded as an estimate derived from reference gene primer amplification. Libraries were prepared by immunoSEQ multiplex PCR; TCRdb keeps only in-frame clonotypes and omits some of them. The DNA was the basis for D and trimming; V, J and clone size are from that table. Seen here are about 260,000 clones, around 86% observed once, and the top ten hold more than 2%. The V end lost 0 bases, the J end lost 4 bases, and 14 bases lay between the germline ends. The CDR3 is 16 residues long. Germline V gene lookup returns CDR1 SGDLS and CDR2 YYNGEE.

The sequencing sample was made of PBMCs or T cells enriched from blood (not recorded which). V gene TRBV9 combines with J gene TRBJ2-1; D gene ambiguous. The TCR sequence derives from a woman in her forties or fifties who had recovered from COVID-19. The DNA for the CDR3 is TGTGCCAGCAGCGTAGCCCTCGAGACACTTTACAATGAGCAGTTCTTC. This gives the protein CASSVALETLYNEQFF.